This is a list of T cell receptor beta chains from one sample in a study of blood T cell repertoires in COVID-19. Libraries were prepared by immunoSEQ multiplex PCR; TCRdb keeps only in-frame clonotypes and omits some of them. This table has over 300,000 clones, roughly 88% appearing once. Sample: PBMCs or T cells enriched from blood (not recorded which). Receptors were obtained from a woman younger than 45 with acute COVID-19. Both conserved end residues are part of each CDR3. Fields, in order: V gene, D gene, clone size, J gene, CDR3 protein, CDR3 DNA. The D gene is left open where the match is weak. Clone size, where shown, is once, few, many, or a class for clones that have expanded.

TRBV5-1	TRBD2	.	TRBJ2-7	CASSSTSNRHEQYF	TGCGCCAGCAGCTCGACTAGCAATCGCCACGAGCAGTACTTC
TRBV7-9	.	.	TRBJ1-3	CASSSDSVNTIYF	TGTGCCAGCAGCTCAGACAGTGTTAACACCATATATTTT
TRBV7-2	TRBD1	.	TRBJ1-2	CASSAQGVVNYGYTF	TGTGCCAGCAGCGCCCAGGGGGTGGTAAACTATGGCTACACCTTC
TRBV11-3	TRBD2	.	TRBJ2-1	CASSVRGDYNEQFF	TGTGCCAGCAGCGTGCGGGGGGATTACAATGAGCAGTTCTTC
TRBV6-2/TRBV6-3	.	.	TRBJ2-3	CASSRGPVVTQYF	TGTGCCAGCAGTAGGGGTCCAGTGGTTACGCAGTATTTT
TRBV5-4	.	.	TRBJ1-2	CASSLRSYGYTF	TGTGCCAGCAGCTTGCGGAGCTATGGCTACACCTTC
TRBV10-2	.	few	TRBJ2-3	CASSESGITGSSTDTQYF	TGCGCCAGCAGTGAGTCGGGGATAACAGGGTCCAGCACAGATACGCAGTATTTT
TRBV7-9	TRBD1	.	TRBJ1-4	CASSSWTGYSNEKLFF	TGTGCCAGCAGCTCCTGGACAGGGTATAGTAATGAAAAACTGTTTTTT
TRBV19	TRBD1	once	TRBJ1-1	CATSDRGQSEAFF	TGTGCCACCTCGGACAGGGGGCAAAGTGAAGCTTTCTTT
TRBV7-6	TRBD2	.	TRBJ2-7	CASSPAASVAGVSSYEQYF	TGTGCCAGCAGCCCCGCCGCCAGTGTAGCGGGGGTGTCCTCCTACGAGCAGTACTTC
TRBV10-3	.	few	TRBJ1-5	CAISIGGSNQPQHF	TGTGCCATCAGCATCGGGGGAAGCAATCAGCCCCAGCATTTT
TRBV24-1	.	.	TRBJ1-5	CATSGAGANQPQHF	TGTGCCACCAGTGGGGCGGGGGCAAATCAGCCCCAGCATTTT
TRBV6-5	TRBD1	.	TRBJ1-2	CASTGTGALYGYTF	TGTGCCAGCACCGGGACAGGAGCCCTGTATGGCTACACCTTC
TRBV9	.	.	TRBJ2-3	CASSVAKARGHTQYF	TGTGCCAGCAGCGTAGCTAAGGCCAGGGGACATACGCAGTATTTT
TRBV9	.	.	TRBJ2-5	CASSVGGTGPLRIGTQYF	TGTGCCAGCAGCGTAGGGGGAACAGGGCCACTCCGGATAGGGACCCAGTACTTC
TRBV7-3	TRBD2	.	TRBJ2-3	CASSRGASGGTDTQYF	TGTGCCAGCAGCCGCGGCGCCAGCGGGGGCACAGATACGCAGTATTTT
TRBV19	.	.	TRBJ1-4	CASSIGYSNEKLFF	TGTGCCAGTAGTATCGGTTATTCGAATGAAAAACTGTTTTTT
TRBV7-2	.	.	TRBJ2-7	CASSPRRTSEEQYF	TGTGCCAGCAGCCCCCGTCGGACATCGGAGGAGCAGTACTTC
TRBV5-1	TRBD2	once	TRBJ2-1	CASSLRSRQSGRGDYNEQFF	TGCGCCAGCAGCTTGCGATCCCGGCAATCGGGGCGGGGGGATTATAATGAGCAGTTCTTC
TRBV12-5	.	.	TRBJ1-4	CASGREATNEKLFF	TGTGCTAGTGGCCGGGAAGCAACTAATGAAAAACTGTTTTTT
TRBV5-4	TRBD1	once	TRBJ1-5	CASSYDRGNSNQPQHF	TGTGCCAGCAGCTACGACAGGGGGAATAGCAATCAGCCCCAGCATTTT
TRBV5-1	TRBD2	.	TRBJ2-1	CASSPRQGLPSSYNEQFF	TGCGCCAGCAGCCCCCGGCAGGGACTACCTAGCTCCTACAATGAGCAGTTCTTC
TRBV10-1	TRBD1	.	TRBJ2-7	CASSSTGASSYEQYF	TGCGCCAGCAGTTCGACAGGGGCTTCCTCCTACGAGCAGTACTTC
TRBV7-2	.	.	TRBJ2-7	CASSLYGVGSYEQYF	TGTGCCAGCAGCTTATACGGGGTAGGGTCCTACGAGCAGTACTTC
TRBV10-1	.	.	TRBJ2-3	CASSYDNARGDTQYF	TGCGCCAGCAGCTATGACAATGCCCGAGGGGATACGCAGTATTTT
TRBV9	.	.	TRBJ2-3	CASSVAFADTQYF	TGTGCCAGCAGCGTGGCCTTCGCAGATACGCAGTATTTT
TRBV9	TRBD2	.	TRBJ2-3	CASSVGARGGLADTQYF	TGTGCCAGCAGCGTAGGGGCGCGGGGGGGCCTCGCAGATACGCAGTATTTT
TRBV7-2	TRBD1	.	TRBJ2-1	CASSLGTGAVYNEQFF	TGTGCCAGCAGCTTAGGAACAGGGGCGGTCTACAATGAGCAGTTCTTC
TRBV6-6	TRBD1	.	TRBJ2-6	CASRTGNSGANVLTF	TGTGCCAGCAGGACAGGGAACTCTGGGGCCAACGTCCTGACTTTC
TRBV4-1	TRBD1	.	TRBJ1-2	CASSQVRTGAHGYTF	TGCGCCAGCAGCCAAGTAAGGACAGGGGCCCATGGCTACACCTTC
TRBV5-1	TRBD1	few	TRBJ1-2	CASSLTGANYGYTF	TGCGCCAGCAGCTTGACAGGGGCCAACTATGGCTACACCTTC